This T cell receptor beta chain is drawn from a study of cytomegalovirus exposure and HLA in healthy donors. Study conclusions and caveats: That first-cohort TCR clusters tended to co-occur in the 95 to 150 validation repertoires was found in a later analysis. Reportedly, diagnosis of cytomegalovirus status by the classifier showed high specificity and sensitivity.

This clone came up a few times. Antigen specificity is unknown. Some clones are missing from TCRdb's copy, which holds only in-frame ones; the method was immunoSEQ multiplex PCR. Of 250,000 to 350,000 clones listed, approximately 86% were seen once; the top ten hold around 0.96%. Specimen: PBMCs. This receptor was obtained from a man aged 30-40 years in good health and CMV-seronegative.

The CDR3 DNA is TGTGCCAGCAGCACCCGACAGACCGGGGAGCTGTTTTTT. Protein sequence: CASSTRQTGELFF. The chain is built from TRBV7-6 and TRBJ2-2; perhaps TRBD1 as D (5 bases). The CDR3 has 13 residues. CDR1 and CDR2 from the germline V gene are SGHVS and FNYEAQ. Trimming cost V 5 bases and J 5 bases, with 9 bases left between them.